This TCR beta chain is from a study of T-cell memory formation after mild COVID-19 listed by TCRdb under 2021. About the investigation overall: TCR sequence clusters from the two donors were largely donor specific. Two young, previously healthy adult volunteers made up the cohort, one male and one female. In a couple of donors, T-cell clones that expanded and contracted after mild COVID-19 were tracked by sequencing TCRalpha and TCRbeta repertoires over time.

PBMCs were isolated by Ficoll-Paque density gradient centrifugation. The instrument given in TCRdb is Illumina NovaSeq 6000. Using 5'RACE with constant-segment primers, TCRalpha and TCRbeta cDNA libraries were constructed, with sample barcodes and unique molecular identifiers added in the process. Trizol reagent was used to extract RNA from every sample. The libraries were amplified in two PCR steps, and the second step added a second sample barcode and Illumina TruSeq adapters. Libraries were sequenced on an Illumina NovaSeq with 2 x 150 bp paired-end reads. Under the source paper's analysis protocol: The reads were demultiplexed and collapsed into UMI-guided consensus sequences using migec v1.2.7. Using mixcr v2.1.11, the UMI consensuses were aligned to TRA and TRB V and J templates and assembled into clonotypes. Expanded or contracted clonotypes were those called significant by both edgeR and NoisET, with noise models trained on biological replicates. For edgeR calls, the cutoffs were a false discovery rate-adjusted p below 0.01 and a log2 fold-change threshold of 1. As an exploratory analysis of dynamics, max-normalized trajectories of the 1000 most abundant clonotypes were examined by PCA with hierarchical clustering. The CD4 or CD8 phenotype of responding clones was assigned using the separately sequenced CD4+ and CD8+ repertoires. TCRdb passed the public sequencing reads through fastp at Q25 and MiXCR, retaining productive beta sequences. Records with the same CDR3 protein are collapsed into one entry carrying the most frequent genes and DNA. The V and J calls, along with clone size, are taken from TCRdb and not from the paper's own processing. Present in this sample are more than 450,000 distinct CDR3 sequences, roughly 18% of which were seen just once. Around 12% of the sample is in the top ten clones.

Beyond this particular receptor, the publication reports: The detection of some responding clones in pre-infection memory suggests that pre-existing cross-reactive memory T cells joined the SARS-CoV-2 response. SARS-CoV-2 specificity was not confirmed for the second-wave clones peaking on day 37. Clones contracting from day 15 to 85 had balanced CD4/CD8 phenotypes, while a second wave expanding from day 15 to 37 was biased towards CD4+. Contracting CD4+ clones turned up mainly in the CM and EM memory subsets, whereas EMRA was where CD8+ clones were enriched. The study included only a couple of mild cases, and larger cohorts that include severe cases with pre-infection samples were judged to be necessary.

To note about this clonotype: Its antigen has not been determined. The input lacks base qualities; no much larger clone sits a single base away.

Sequences were obtained from PBMCs or a T cell subset sorted from them (not recorded which). The sequence derives from an adult woman who had mild COVID-19 (a few samples of this study predate the infection). The sample titles of this study are shuffled in the database, so cell type and time point are left out; the donor was told from shared clones.

The DNA sequence is as follows: TGCAGCGTCGCCGGGACTAGCGGAAACACAGATACGCAGTATTTT. Its protein reads: CSVAGTSGNTDTQYF. The V and J segments used are TRBV29-1 and TRBJ2-3; 11 bases in the middle match TRBD2. The CDR3 holds 15 amino acids from the cysteine to the phenylalanine. Only the CDR3 region is kept as DNA, spanning 45 bases read in frame from base 1. CDR1 and CDR2, looked up from the germline V gene, are SQVTM and ANQGSEA. From V the trimming removes 6 bases and from J it removes 2 bases, while the gene matches leave 7 bases of the junction unaccounted for.